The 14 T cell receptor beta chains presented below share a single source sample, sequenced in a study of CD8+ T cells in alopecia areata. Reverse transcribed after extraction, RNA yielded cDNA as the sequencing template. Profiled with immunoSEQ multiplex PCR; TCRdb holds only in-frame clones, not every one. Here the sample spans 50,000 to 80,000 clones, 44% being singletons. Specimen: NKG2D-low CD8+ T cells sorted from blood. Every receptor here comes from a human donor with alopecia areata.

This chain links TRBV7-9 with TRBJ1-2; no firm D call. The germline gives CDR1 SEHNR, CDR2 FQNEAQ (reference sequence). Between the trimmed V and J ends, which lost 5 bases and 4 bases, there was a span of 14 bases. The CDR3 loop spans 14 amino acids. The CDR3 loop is CASSEPGYGYGYTF. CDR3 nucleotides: TGTGCCAGCAGCGAACCGGGATACGGCTATGGCTACACCTTC.

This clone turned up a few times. The CDR3 region is CSVSPERAGPELLNTDTQYF. CDR3 bases: TGCAGCGTTTCCCCTGAACGAGCGGGGCCGGAACTTCTCAACACAGATACGCAGTATTTT. The chain carries TRBV29-1 and TRBJ2-3, with 7 bases identical to TRBD2. There are 20 residues in the CDR3. CDR1 is SQVTM, CDR2 ANQGSEA, per germline. Trimming took 5 bases from V and 2 from J; bases not matched to a gene: 25.

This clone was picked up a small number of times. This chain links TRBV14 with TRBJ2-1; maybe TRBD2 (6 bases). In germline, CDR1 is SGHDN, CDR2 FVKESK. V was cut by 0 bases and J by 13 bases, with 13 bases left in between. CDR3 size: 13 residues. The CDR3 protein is CASSQDTSWAQFF. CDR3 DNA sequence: TGTGCCAGCAGCCAAGATACTAGCTGGGCTCAGTTCTTC.

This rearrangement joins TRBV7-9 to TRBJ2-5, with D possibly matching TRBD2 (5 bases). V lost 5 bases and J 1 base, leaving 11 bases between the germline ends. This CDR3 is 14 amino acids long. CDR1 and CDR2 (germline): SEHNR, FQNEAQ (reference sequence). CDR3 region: CASSPVEAQETQYF. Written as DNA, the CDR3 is TGTGCCAGCAGCCCAGTGGAGGCCCAAGAGACCCAGTACTTC.

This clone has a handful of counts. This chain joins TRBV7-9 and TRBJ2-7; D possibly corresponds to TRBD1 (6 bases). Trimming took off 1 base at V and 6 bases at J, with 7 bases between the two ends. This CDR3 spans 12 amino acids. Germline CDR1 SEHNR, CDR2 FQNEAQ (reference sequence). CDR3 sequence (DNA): TGTGCCAGCAGCTTAGGGGGGCGCGAGCAGTACTTC. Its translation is CASSLGGREQYF.

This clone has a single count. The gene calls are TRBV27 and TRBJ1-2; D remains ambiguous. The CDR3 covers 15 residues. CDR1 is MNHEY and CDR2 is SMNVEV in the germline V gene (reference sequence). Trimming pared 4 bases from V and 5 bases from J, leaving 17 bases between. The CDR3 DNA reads TGTGCCAGCAGTTCATGGACTGCAACTTCTTATGGCTACACCTTC. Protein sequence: CASSSWTATSYGYTF.

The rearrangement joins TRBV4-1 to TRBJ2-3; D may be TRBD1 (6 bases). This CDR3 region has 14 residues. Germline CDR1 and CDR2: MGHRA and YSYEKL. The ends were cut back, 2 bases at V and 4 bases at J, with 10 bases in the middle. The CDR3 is CASSQQGSADTQYF. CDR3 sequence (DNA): TGCGCCAGCAGCCAACAGGGGTCCGCAGATACGCAGTATTTT.

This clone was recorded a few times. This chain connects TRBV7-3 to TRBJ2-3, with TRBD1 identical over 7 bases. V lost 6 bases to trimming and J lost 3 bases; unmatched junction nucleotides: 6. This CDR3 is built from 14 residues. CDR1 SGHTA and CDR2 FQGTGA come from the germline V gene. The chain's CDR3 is CASRDPQGTDTQYF. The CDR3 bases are TGTGCCAGCAGGGATCCACAGGGGACAGATACGCAGTATTTT.

CDR3 region: CASSDEGSTDTQYF. The CDR3 coding sequence is TGTGCCAGCAGTGACGAGGGGAGCACAGATACGCAGTATTTT. This chain connects TRBV6-4 to TRBJ2-3; D assignment may be TRBD1 or TRBD2 (5 bases each). Trimming cost V 2 bases and J 0 bases, with 6 bases left between them. The germline CDR1 and CDR2 sequences are MRHNA and SNTAGT. The CDR3 spans 14 residues.

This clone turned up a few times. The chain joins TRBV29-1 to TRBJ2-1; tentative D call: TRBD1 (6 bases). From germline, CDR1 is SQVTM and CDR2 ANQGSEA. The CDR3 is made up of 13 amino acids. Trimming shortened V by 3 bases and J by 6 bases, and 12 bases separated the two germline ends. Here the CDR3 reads CSVDWGRVNEQFF. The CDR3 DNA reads TGCAGCGTTGATTGGGGGCGCGTCAATGAGCAGTTCTTC.

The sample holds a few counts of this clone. CDR3 in DNA: TGCGCCAGCAGCTTGGGGGCTGACGGGACTGAAGCTTTCTTT. Its protein is CASSLGADGTEAFF. The chain recombines TRBV5-1 with TRBJ1-1; D ambiguous. The CDR3 spans 14 residues. From germline, CDR1 is SGHRS and CDR2 YFSETQ. Between the trimmed V and J ends, which lost 0 bases and 5 bases, there was a span of 11 bases.

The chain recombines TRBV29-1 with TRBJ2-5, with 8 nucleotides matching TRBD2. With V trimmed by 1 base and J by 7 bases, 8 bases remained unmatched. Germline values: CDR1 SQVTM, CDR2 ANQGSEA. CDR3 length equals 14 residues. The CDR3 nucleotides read TGCAGCGTTGAAGGTCTAGCGGGCTTTGGGACCCAGTACTTC. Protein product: CSVEGLAGFGTQYF.

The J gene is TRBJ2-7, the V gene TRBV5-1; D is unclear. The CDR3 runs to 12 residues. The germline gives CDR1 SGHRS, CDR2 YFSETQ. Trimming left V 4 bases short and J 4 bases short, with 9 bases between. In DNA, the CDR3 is TGCGCCAGCAGCACGACGGGTTACGAGCAGTACTTC. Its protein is CASSTTGYEQYF. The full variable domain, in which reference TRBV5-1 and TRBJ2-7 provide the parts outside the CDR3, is KAGVTQTPRYLIKTRGQQVTLSCSPISGHRSVSWYQQTPGQGLQFLFEYFSETQRNKGNFPGRFSGRQFSNSRSEMNVSTLELGDSALYLCASSTTGYEQYFGPGTRLTVT.

Here the CDR3 reads CASSRSGSAGDTQYF. Written as DNA, the CDR3 is TGTGCCAGCAGTCGTAGCGGGTCGGCCGGAGATACGCAGTATTTT. V gene TRBV6-4 combines with J gene TRBJ2-3; 7 positions match TRBD2. This CDR3 spans 15 amino acids. V was pared by 5 bases and J by 5 bases, with 10 bases of the junction left unmatched. Germline assignment: CDR1 MRHNA and CDR2 SNTAGT.